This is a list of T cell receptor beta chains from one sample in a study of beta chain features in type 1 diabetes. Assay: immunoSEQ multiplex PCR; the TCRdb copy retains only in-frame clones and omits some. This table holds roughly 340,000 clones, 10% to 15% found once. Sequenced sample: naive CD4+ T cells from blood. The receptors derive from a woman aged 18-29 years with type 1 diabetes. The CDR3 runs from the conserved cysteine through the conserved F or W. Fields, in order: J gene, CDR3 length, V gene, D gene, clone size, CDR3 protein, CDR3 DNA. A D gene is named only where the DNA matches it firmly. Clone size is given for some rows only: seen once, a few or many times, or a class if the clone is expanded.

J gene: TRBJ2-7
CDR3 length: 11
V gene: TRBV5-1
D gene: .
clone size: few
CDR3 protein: CASSSGDEQYF
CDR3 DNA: TGCGCCAGCAGCTCCGGGGACGAGCAGTACTTC

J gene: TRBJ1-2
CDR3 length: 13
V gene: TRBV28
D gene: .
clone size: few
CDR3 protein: CATSWGVNYGYTF
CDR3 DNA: TGTGCCACCTCTTGGGGGGTTAACTATGGCTACACCTTC

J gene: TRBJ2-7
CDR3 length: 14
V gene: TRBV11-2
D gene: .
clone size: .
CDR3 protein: CASTLVVQSYEQYF
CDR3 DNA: TGTGCCAGCACCTTGGTGGTGCAGTCCTACGAGCAGTACTTC

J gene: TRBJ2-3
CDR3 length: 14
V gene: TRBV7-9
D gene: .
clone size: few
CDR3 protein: CASSLAQSADTQYF
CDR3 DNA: TGTGCCAGCAGCTTAGCGCAATCAGCAGATACGCAGTATTTT

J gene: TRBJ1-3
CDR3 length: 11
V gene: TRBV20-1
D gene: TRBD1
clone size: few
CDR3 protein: CSARSGDSTDF
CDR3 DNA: TGCAGTGCTAGATCCGGGGACAGTACAGACTTT

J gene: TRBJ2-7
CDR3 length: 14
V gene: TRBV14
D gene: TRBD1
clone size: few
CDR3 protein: CASSRNRGPYEQYF
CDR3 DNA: TGTGCCAGCAGCCGAAACAGGGGGCCCTACGAGCAGTACTTC

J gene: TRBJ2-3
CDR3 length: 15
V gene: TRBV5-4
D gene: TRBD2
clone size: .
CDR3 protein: CASTTSAGDADTQYF
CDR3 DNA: TGTGCCAGCACCACGTCGGCGGGGGATGCAGATACGCAGTATTTT

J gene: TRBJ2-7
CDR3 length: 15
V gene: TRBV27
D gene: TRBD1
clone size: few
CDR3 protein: CASTPQERTGIEQYF
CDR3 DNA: TGTGCCAGCACCCCTCAGGAGAGGACAGGGATCGAGCAGTACTTC

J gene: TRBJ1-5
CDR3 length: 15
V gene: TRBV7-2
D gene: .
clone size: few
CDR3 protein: CASSSSGFPNQPQHF
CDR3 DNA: TGTGCCAGCAGCTCCTCGGGTTTTCCGAACCAGCCCCAGCATTTT

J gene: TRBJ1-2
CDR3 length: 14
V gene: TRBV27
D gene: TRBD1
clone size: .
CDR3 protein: CASSGSTGGYGYTF
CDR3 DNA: TGTGCCAGCAGTGGCTCAACAGGGGGGTACGGCTACACCTTC

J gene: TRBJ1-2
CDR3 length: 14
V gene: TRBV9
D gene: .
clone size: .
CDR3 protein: CASSPGLNFYGYTF
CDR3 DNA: TGTGCCAGCAGCCCGGGACTGAACTTCTATGGCTACACCTTC

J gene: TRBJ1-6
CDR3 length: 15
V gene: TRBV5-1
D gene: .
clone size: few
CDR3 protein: CASSLAGTDDSPLHF
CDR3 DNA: TGCGCCAGCAGCTTGGCGGGGACTGACGATTCACCCCTCCACTTT

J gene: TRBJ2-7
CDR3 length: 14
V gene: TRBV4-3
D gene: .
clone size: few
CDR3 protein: CASSQDQAGREQYF
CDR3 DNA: TGCGCCAGCAGCCAAGATCAGGCGGGACGGGAGCAGTACTTC

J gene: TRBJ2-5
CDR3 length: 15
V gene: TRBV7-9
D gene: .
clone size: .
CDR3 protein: CASSLGYPNQETQYF
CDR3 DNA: TGTGCCAGCAGCTTAGGCTACCCAAACCAAGAGACCCAGTACTTC

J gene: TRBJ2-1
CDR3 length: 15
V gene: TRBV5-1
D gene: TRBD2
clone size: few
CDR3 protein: CASSAGLAGPNEQFF
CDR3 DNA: TGCGCCAGCAGCGCGGGACTAGCGGGACCCAATGAGCAGTTCTTC

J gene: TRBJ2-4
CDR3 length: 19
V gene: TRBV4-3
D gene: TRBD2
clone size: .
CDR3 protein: CASSQDMVRTSGRRDIQYF
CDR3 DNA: TGCGCCAGCAGCCAAGATATGGTTAGAACTAGCGGGAGGCGGGACATTCAGTACTTC

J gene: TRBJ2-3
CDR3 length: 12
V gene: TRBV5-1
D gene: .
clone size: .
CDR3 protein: CASSLAQDTQYF
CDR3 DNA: TGCGCCAGCAGCTTGGCCCAAGATACGCAGTATTTT

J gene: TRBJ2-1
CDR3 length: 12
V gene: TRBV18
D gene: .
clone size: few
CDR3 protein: CASSPPGNEQFF
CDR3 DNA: TGTGCCAGCTCACCACCCGGTAATGAGCAGTTCTTC

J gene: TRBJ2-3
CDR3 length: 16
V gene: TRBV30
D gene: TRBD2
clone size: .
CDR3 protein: CAWTSGRGGYADTQYF
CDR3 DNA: TGTGCCTGGACTAGCGGGAGAGGAGGTTATGCAGATACGCAGTATTTT

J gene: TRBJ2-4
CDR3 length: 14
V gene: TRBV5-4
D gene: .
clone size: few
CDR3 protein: CASSQNGARSIQYF
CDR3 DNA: TGTGCCAGCAGCCAAAATGGGGCCCGGAGCATTCAGTACTTC

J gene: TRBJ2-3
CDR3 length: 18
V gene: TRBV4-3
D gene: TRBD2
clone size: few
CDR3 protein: CASSQALSLRGSTDTQYF
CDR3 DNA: TGCGCCAGCAGCCAAGCCCTTTCGTTGCGGGGGAGCACAGATACGCAGTATTTT

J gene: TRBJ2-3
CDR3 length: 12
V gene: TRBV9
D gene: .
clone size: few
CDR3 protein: CASQRFTDTQYF
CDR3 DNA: TGTGCCAGTCAGCGATTCACAGATACGCAGTATTTT

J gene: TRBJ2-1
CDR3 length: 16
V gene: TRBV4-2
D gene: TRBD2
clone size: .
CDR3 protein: CASSQNPTSGYRGQFF
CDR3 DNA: TGTGCCAGCAGCCAAAACCCGACTAGCGGATATCGGGGGCAGTTCTTC

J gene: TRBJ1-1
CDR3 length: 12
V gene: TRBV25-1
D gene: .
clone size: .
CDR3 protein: CASSDRNTEAFF
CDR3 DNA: TGTGCCAGCAGCGACAGGAACACTGAAGCTTTCTTT

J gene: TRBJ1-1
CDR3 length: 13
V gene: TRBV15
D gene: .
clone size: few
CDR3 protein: CATSPSRETEAFF
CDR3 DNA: TGTGCCACCAGTCCCAGCCGGGAGACTGAAGCTTTCTTT

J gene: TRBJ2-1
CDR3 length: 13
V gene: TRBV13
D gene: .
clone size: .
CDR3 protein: CASSLVGAGEQFF
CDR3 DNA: TGTGCCAGCAGCTTAGTGGGGGCAGGGGAGCAGTTCTTC

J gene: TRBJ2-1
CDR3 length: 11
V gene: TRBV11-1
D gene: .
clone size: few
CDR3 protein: CASAQGNEQFF
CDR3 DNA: TGTGCCAGCGCGCAGGGAAATGAGCAGTTCTTC

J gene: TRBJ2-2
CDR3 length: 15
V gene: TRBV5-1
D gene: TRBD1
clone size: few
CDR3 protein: CASSLTTGDTGELFF
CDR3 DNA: TGCGCCAGCAGCTTGACCACAGGGGATACCGGGGAGCTGTTTTTT

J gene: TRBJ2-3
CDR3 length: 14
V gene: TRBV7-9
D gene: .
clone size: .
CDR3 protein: CASSPPAFGDTQYF
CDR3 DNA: TGTGCCAGCAGCCCCCCAGCGTTTGGGGATACGCAGTATTTT

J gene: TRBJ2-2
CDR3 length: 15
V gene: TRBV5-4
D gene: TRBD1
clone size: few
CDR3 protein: CASRARPGQTGELFF
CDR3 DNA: TGTGCCAGCAGGGCGCGACCGGGACAGACCGGGGAGCTGTTTTTT

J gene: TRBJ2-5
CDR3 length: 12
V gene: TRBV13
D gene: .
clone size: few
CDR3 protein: CASSLLQGTQYF
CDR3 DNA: TGTGCCAGCAGCTTACTCCAGGGGACCCAGTACTTC

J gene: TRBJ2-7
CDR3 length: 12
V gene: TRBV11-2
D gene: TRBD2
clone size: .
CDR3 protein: CASSGGGAEQYF
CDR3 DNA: TGTGCCAGCAGCGGGGGAGGGGCCGAGCAGTACTTC

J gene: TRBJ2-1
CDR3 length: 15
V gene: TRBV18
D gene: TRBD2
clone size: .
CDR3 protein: CASSPPSGGADEQFF
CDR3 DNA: TGTGCCAGCTCACCACCGAGCGGGGGGGCAGATGAGCAGTTCTTC

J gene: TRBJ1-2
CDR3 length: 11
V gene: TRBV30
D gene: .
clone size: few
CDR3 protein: CAWSNRVGYTF
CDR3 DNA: TGTGCCTGGAGTAACAGGGTGGGCTACACCTTC

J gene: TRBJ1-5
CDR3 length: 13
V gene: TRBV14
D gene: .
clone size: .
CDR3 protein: CASSRDLNQPQHF
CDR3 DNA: TGTGCCAGCAGCCGGGACTTGAACCAGCCCCAGCATTTT

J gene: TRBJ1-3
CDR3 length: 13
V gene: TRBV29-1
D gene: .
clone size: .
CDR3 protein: CSVDDNSGNTIYF
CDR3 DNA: TGCAGCGTAGACGACAACTCTGGAAACACCATATATTTT

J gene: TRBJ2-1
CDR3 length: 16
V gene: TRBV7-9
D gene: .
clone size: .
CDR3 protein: CASSQALGGTRHEQFF
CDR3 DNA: TGTGCCAGCAGTCAAGCCTTAGGCGGCACTCGGCATGAGCAGTTCTTC

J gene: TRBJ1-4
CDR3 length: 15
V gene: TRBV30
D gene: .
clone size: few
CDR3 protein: CAWSVQGPTNEKLFF
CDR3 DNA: TGTGCCTGGAGTGTACAGGGTCCGACTAATGAAAAACTGTTTTTT

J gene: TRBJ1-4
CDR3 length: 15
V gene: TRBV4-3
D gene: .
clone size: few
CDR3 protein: CASSRDRTLREKLFF
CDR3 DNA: TGCGCCAGCAGCCGCGACAGAACCTTACGGGAAAAACTGTTTTTT

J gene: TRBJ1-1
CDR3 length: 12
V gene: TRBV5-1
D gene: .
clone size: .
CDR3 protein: CASRGGQPEAFF
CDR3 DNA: TGCGCCAGCAGGGGGGGGCAGCCTGAAGCTTTCTTT

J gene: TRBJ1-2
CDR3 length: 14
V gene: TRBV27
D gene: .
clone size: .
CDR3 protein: CASSLFRGDYGYTF
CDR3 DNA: TGTGCCAGCAGTTTATTTCGGGGAGACTATGGCTACACCTTC

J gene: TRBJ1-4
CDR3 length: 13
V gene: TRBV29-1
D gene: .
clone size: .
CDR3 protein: CSVVDRQYEKLFF
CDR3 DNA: TGCAGCGTTGTCGACAGGCAGTATGAAAAACTGTTTTTT

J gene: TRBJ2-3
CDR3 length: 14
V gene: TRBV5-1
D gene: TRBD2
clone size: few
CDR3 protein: CASSTTSGTDTQYF
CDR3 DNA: TGCGCCAGCAGCACCACTAGCGGGACAGATACGCAGTATTTT

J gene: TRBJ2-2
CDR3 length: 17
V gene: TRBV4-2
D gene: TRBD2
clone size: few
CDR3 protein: CASSQDQLAGGRGELFF
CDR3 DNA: TGTGCCAGCAGCCAAGATCAACTAGCGGGGGGCCGTGGGGAGCTGTTTTTT

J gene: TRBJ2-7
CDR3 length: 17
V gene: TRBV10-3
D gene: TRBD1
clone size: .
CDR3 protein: CAINDGQVGRRSYEQYF
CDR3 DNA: TGTGCCATCAATGATGGACAGGTGGGACGTCGCAGCTACGAGCAGTACTTC

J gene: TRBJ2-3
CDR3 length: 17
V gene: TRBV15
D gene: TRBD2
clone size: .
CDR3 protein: CATSRGLETSGLHTQYF
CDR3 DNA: TGTGCCACCAGCAGAGGCCTCGAGACTAGCGGGCTTCATACGCAGTATTTT

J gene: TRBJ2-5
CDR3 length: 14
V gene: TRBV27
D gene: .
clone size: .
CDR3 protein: CASSLAAGKETQYF
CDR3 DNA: TGTGCCAGCAGTTTAGCGGCGGGTAAAGAGACCCAGTACTTC

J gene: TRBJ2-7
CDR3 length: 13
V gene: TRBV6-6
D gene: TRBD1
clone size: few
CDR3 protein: CASSRDRFYEQYF
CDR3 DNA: TGTGCCAGCAGCCGGGACAGGTTCTACGAGCAGTACTTC

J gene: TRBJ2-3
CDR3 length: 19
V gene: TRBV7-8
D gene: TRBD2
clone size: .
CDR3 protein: CASSFRLAPRLGSTDTQYF
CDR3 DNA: TGTGCCAGCAGCTTTCGACTAGCCCCTCGACTAGGAAGCACAGATACGCAGTATTTT

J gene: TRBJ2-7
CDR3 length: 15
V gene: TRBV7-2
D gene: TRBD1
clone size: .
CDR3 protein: CASSLGQGTHYEQYF
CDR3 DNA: TGTGCCAGCAGCTTAGGACAGGGTACTCATTACGAGCAGTACTTC

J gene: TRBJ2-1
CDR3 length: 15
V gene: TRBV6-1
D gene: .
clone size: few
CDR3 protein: CASRESDGGYNEQFF
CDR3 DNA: TGTGCCAGCAGAGAAAGCGACGGCGGCTACAATGAGCAGTTCTTC